The clone carrying this T cell receptor (beta chain) turned up a few times. Its antigen is still unknown. This sample is part of a study of T cell responses to AZD1222 COVID-19 vaccine. Study-wide points: Donors were mostly white British, more females; clonal diversity possibly underestimated. Across the whole spike, CD4 TCRs peaked at regions 160-218 and 743-854.

The CDR3 sequence is 12 residues long. Germline CDR1 reads SGHNT; CDR2 reads YYREEE (reference sequence). Trimming shortened V by 4 bases and J by 8 bases, and 12 bases separated the two germline ends. Here immunoSEQ multiplex PCR was the method, and the copy in TCRdb shows in-frame clones only, minus some. The table lists some 98,000 clones, approximately 90% of them singletons, with 10% to 15% in the top ten. Sequences were derived from peripheral blood, sampled on day 0 of AZD1222 vaccination. The chain uses TRBV5-4 and TRBJ1-1, with D perhaps TRBD1 (5 bases). The source is an adult in good health. CDR3 DNA: TGTGCCAGCAGCCATCCGGCAGGGGAAGCTTTCTTT. It specifies CASSHPAGEAFF. Variable domain in full (rest from reference TRBV5-4 and TRBJ1-1): ETGVTQSPTHLIKTRGQQVTLRCSSQSGHNTVSWYQQALGQGPQFIFQYYREEENGRGNFPPRFSGLQFPNYSSELNVNALELDDSALYLCASSHPAGEAFFGQGTRLTVV.